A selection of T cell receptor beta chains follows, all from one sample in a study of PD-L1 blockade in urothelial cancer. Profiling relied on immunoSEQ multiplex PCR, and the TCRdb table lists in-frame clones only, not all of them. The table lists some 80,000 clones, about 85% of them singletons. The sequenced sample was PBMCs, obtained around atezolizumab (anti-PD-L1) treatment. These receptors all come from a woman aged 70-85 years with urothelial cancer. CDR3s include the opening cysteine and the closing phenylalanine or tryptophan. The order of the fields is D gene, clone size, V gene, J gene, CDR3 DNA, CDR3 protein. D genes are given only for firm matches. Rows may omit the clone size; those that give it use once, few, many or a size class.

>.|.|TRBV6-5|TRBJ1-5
TGTGCCAGCAGACAGGGTTTAGGCAATCAGCCCCAGCATTTT
CASRQGLGNQPQHF
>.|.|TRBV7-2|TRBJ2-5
TGTGCCAGCAGCTTATTCGGGGGACAAGAGACCCAGTACTTC
CASSLFGGQETQYF
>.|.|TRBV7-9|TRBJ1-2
TGTGCCAGCAGCTTAGGGCCAGATGGCTACACCTTC
CASSLGPDGYTF
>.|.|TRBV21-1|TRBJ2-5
TGTGCCAGCAGCAAAGTTGCAGTCGGGCGGGACCTGTACCAAGAGACCCAGTACTTC
CASSKVAVGRDLYQETQYF
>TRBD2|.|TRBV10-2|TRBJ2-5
TGCGCCAGCAGTGACTGGGGTGGCGGGGGGGCCTCAGAGACCCAGTACTTC
CASSDWGGGGASETQYF
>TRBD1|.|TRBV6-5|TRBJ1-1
TGTGCCAGCAGTAAGCAGGACAGGCACCTTAGAGAAGCTTTCTTT
CASSKQDRHLREAFF
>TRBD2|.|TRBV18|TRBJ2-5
TGTGCCAGCTCACCGACTAGCGGGACGTACCAAGAGACCCAGTACTTC
CASSPTSGTYQETQYF
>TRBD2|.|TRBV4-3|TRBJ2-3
TGCGCCAGCAGCCTTGCCCGAGGACTAGCGGGGGGGCCTGGAGATACGCAGTATTTT
CASSLARGLAGGPGDTQYF
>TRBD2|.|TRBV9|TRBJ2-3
TGTGCCAGCAGCGTAGAGGGACTAGCCGTCGCAGATACGCAGTATTTT
CASSVEGLAVADTQYF
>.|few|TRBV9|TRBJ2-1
TGTGCCAGCAGCGTAGCCCTAGCGATCAATGAGCAGTTCTTC
CASSVALAINEQFF
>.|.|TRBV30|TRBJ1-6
TGTGCCTGGAACCCCGGGGGGCTGGGTAATTCACCCCTCCACTTT
CAWNPGGLGNSPLHF
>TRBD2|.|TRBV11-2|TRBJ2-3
TGTGCCAGCAGATTACCGGGACTAGCGGGACCTACGCAGTATTTT
CASRLPGLAGPTQYF
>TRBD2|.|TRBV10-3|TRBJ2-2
TGTGCCCTTAAATCGGTGGGAGGGACCAACACCGGGGAGCTGTTTTTT
CALKSVGGTNTGELFF
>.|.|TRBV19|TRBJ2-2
TGTGCCAGTAGGAATGGGGGGTTCCAGGCCGGGGAGCTGTTTTTT
CASRNGGFQAGELFF
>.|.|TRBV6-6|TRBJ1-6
TGTGCCAGCCTTAGAGTACCCTATAATTCACCCCTCCACTTT
CASLRVPYNSPLHF
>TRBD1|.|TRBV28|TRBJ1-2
TGTGCCAGCAGTTCGACAGGGGTTGGCTATGGCTACACCTTC
CASSSTGVGYGYTF
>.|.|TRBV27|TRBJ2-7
TGTGCCAGCAGTTTTGGCAGGGCCTACGAGCAGTACTTC
CASSFGRAYEQYF
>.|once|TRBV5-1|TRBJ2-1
TGCGCCAGCAGCTTGTTGTGGGAGGCCCACAATGAGCAGTTCTTC
CASSLLWEAHNEQFF
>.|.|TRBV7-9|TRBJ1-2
TGTGCCAGCAGCTTTCACGGGGGTCGTCACTATGGCTACACCTTC
CASSFHGGRHYGYTF
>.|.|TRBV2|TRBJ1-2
TGTGCCAGCATGACCAGGGGAGGGGGCTACACCTTC
CASMTRGGGYTF
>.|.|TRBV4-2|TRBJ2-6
TGTGCCAGCAGCCAAGAGGTTGGCTTTGGCTCTGGGGCCAACGTCCTGACTTTC
CASSQEVGFGSGANVLTF
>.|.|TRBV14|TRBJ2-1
TGTGCCAGCAGCCAAGATAGGGGGATACTCAATGAGCAGTTCTTC
CASSQDRGILNEQFF
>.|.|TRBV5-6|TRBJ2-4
TGTGCCAGCAGCTTCCCAGGGGTAGCCAAAAACATTCAGTACTTC
CASSFPGVAKNIQYF
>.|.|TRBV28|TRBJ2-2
TGTGCCAGCAGGGAGAGCTACACCGGGGAGCTGTTTTTT
CASRESYTGELFF
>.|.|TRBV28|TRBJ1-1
TGTGCCAGCAGCATCCAGGGGCAGAACACTGAAGCTTTCTTT
CASSIQGQNTEAFF
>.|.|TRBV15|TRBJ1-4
TGTGCCACCAGCAGCGGGCGGGGGCGGGAAAAACTGTTTTTT
CATSSGRGREKLFF
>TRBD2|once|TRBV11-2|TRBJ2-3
TGTGCCAGCAGCTCCCTTCCACTAGCGGGAGGGTTAGATACGCAGTATTTT
CASSSLPLAGGLDTQYF
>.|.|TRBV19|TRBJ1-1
TGTGCCAGTAGTATAGCGCCGACAGGAGGAAACACTGAAGCTTTCTTT
CASSIAPTGGNTEAFF
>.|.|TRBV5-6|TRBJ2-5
TGTGCCAGCAGCTTTCAGGGGCAAGAGACCCAGTACTTC
CASSFQGQETQYF
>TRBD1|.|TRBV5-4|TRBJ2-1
TGTGCCAGCAGCTGGGACAGGGTGTCCAATGAGCAGTTCTTC
CASSWDRVSNEQFF
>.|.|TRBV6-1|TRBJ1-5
TGTGCCAGCAGTGTAGGGGTAGGCAATCAGCCCCAGCATTTT
CASSVGVGNQPQHF
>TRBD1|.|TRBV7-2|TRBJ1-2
TGTGCCAGCAGGGCAGGGGGTGGCTACACCTTC
CASRAGGGYTF
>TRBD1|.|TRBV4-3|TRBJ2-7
TGCGCCAGCAGCCACGAGCAGGGGGCGTCCTACGAGCAGTACTTC
CASSHEQGASYEQYF
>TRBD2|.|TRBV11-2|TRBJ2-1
TGTGCCAGCAGCTCTTTGGGGACTAGCGACAATGAGCAGTTCTTC
CASSSLGTSDNEQFF
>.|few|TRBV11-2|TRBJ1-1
TGTGCCAGCAGCTTAAACAGGGTAGGGACTGAAGCTTTCTTT
CASSLNRVGTEAFF
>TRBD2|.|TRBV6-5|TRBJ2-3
TGTGCCAGCAGTTCCACCGGACTAGCGGGGTCAGATACGCAGTATTTT
CASSSTGLAGSDTQYF
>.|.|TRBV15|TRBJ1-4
TGTGCCACCAGCAGAGATCTTGCGCAGGGTGGAGAAAAACTGTTTTTT
CATSRDLAQGGEKLFF
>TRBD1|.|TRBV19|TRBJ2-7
TGTGCCAGTAGTACCCGGCCCGGGACAGGGGGCTTCTACGAGCAGTACTTC
CASSTRPGTGGFYEQYF